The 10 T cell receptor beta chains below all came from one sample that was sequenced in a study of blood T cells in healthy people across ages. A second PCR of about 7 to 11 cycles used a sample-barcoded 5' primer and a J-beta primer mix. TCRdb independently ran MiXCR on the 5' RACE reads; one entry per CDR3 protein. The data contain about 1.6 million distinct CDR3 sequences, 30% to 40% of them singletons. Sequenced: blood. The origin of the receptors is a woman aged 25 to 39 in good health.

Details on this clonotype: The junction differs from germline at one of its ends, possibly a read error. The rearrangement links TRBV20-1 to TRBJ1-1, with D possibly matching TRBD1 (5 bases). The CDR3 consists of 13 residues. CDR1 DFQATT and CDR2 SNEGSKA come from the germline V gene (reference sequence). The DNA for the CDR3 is TGCAGTGCTCCCGACAGTGGGAACACTGGAGCTTTCTTT. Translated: CSAPDSGNTGAFF.

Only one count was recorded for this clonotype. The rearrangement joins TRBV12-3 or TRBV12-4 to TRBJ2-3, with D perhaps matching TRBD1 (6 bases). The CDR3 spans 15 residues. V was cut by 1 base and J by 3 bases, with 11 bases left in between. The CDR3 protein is CASSLGTVLTDTQYF. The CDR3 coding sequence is TGTGCCAGCAGTTTAGGGACAGTGTTGACAGATACGCAGTATTTT.

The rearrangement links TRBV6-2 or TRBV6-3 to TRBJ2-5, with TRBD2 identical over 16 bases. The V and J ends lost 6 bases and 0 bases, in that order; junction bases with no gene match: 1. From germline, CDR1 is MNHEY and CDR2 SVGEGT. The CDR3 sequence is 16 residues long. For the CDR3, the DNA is TGTGCCAGCAGGGGACTAGCGGGAGGGCACCAAGAGACCCAGTACTTC. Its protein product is CASRGLAGGHQETQYF.

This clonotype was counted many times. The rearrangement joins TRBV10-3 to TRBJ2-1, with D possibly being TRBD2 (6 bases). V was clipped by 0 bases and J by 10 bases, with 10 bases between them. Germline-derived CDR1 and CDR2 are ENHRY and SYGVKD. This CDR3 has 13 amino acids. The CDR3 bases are TGTGCCATCAGTGAGTCCGGGGGTCAAGAGCAGTTCTTC. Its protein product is CAISESGGQEQFF.

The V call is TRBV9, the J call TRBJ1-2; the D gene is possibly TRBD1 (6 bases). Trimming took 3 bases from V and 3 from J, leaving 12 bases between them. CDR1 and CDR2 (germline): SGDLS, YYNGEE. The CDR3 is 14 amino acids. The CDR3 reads CASSGYRADYGYTF. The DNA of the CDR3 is TGTGCCAGCAGCGGATACAGGGCGGACTATGGCTACACCTTC.

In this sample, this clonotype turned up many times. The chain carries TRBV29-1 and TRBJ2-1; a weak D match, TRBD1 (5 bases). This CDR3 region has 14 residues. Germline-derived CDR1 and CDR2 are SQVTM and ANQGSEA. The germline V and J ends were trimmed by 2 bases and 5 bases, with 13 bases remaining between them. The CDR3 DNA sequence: TGCAGCGTTGAAACGCAGGGCCCGAACAATGAGCAGTTCTTC. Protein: CSVETQGPNNEQFF.

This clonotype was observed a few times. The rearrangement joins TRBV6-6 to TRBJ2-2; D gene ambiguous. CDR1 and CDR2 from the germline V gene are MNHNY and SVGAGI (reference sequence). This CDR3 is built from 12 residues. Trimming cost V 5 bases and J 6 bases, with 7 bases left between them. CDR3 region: CASSGPAGELFF. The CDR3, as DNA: TGTGCCAGCAGTGGACCCGCCGGGGAGCTGTTTTTT.

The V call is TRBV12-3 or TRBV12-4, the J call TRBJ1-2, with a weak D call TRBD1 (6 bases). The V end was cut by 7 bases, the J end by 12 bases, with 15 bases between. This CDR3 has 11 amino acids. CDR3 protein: CASTFGGGHTF. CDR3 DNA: TGTGCCAGCACCTTCGGGGGCGGCCACACCTTC.

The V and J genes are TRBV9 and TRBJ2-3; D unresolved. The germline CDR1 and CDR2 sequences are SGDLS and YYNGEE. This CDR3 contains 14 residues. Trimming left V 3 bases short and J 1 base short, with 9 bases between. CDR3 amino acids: CASSGAPGTDTQYF. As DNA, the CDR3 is TGTGCCAGCAGCGGAGCCCCAGGCACAGATACGCAGTATTTT.

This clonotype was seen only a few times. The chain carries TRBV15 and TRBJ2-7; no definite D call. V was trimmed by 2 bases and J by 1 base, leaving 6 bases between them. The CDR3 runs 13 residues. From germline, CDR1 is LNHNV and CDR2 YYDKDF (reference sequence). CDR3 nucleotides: TGTGCCACCAGCAGACCTGGTTCCTACGAGCAGTACTTC. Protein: CATSRPGSYEQYF.